This TCR beta chain appears in the sequencing data of a study of identical twins. Each donor (without exception) was a healthy Caucasian. As regards this clonotype: Its cognate antigen is unknown.

Study-wide results and limits: A cross-sectional statistical analysis, not follow-up of the same donors, supported the conclusions.

Each cDNA held unique molecular identifiers, and template switching gave it a universal primer site. TCRdb fed the 5' RACE reads into MiXCR, producing one record per CDR3 protein. The table has hundreds of thousands of distinct CDR3 sequences, around 8.3% seen once. The CDR3 extends over 19 amino acids. Losses at the gene ends were 10 bases for V and 2 bases for J; bases not matched to a gene: 23. CDR1 and CDR2 from the germline V gene are LGHDT and YNNKEL (reference sequence). The same data also contributed to another study, on yellow fever vaccine responses in identical twins.

Sequenced: PBMCs. The TCR originated in a woman aged 18-29 years in good health. The rearrangement uses TRBV3-1 and TRBJ2-7; 10 bases line up with TRBD2. The CDR3 region is CATCQEMPSGSPHPYEQYF. CDR3 nucleotide sequence: TGTGCCACCTGCCAAGAAATGCCTAGCGGGAGCCCACACCCCTACGAGCAGTACTTC.